These 14 T cell receptor beta chains originate from one sample sequenced in a study of vaccination effects on CD4 cells after COVID-19. Their antigens remain unidentified. CD4+ T cell isolation took place after 10 days of culture. TCRdb's table, derived via immunoSEQ multiplex PCR, lists solely in-frame clones and lacks some. The table has about 37,000 clones, approximately 75% seen once. The source was CD4+ T cells from PBMCs cultured without peptide, collected before COVID-19 vaccination. These receptors came from a human donor who received a COVID-19 vaccine.

The rearrangement links TRBV10-3 to TRBJ1-1; a possible D gene is TRBD1 (6 bases). V dropped 6 bases and J dropped 6 bases, with 14 bases sitting between them. The CDR3 is 13 residues long. CDR1 and CDR2 from the germline V gene are ENHRY and SYGVKD. The CDR3 here is CAISIKQGAEAFF. The CDR3 coding sequence is TGTGCCATCAGCATAAAACAGGGAGCTGAAGCTTTCTTT.

V and J are TRBV28 and TRBJ2-1, with 11 bases that match TRBD1. This CDR3 has 16 amino acids. V dropped 5 bases and J dropped 4; count of bases not matched to a gene: 7. Germline CDR1 is MDHEN and CDR2 is SYDVKM. CDR3 coding DNA: TGTGCCAGCAGTCCATGGGACAGGGGGAATTACAATGAGCAGTTCTTC. Its translation: CASSPWDRGNYNEQFF. The full variable domain, completed using reference TRBV28 and TRBJ2-1, is DVKVTQSSRYLVKRTGEKVFLECVQDMDHENMFWYRQDPGLGLRLIYFSYDVKMKEKGDIPEGYSVSREKKERFSLILESASTNQTSMYLCASSPWDRGNYNEQFFGPGTRLTVL.

The CDR3 DNA is TGTGCCAGCAGCTTAGTTTGGCAGGGGGGAACTCCCGAGCAGTACTTC. It translates to CASSLVWQGGTPEQYF. The V and J genes are TRBV11-2 and TRBJ2-7, with a weak D call TRBD1 (7 bases). The V gene lost 1 base and the J gene lost 6 bases, with 19 bases spanning the gap. Germline values: CDR1 SGHAT, CDR2 FQNNGV. This CDR3 has 16 amino acids.

The J gene is TRBJ1-1, the V gene TRBV29-1; 11 nucleotides align to TRBD1. V dropped 7 bases and J dropped 6; count of bases not matched to a gene: 7. The germline CDR1 and CDR2 sequences are SQVTM and ANQGSEA. CDR3 length: 13 residues. The CDR3 DNA reads TGCAGCGGTGGACAGGGGGCGGGAGCTGAAGCTTTCTTT. It codes for CSGGQGAGAEAFF.

The chain couples TRBV19 to TRBJ2-7, with D possibly being TRBD1 (6 bases). The CDR3 has 14 residues. V was cut by 6 bases and J by 0 bases, with 12 bases left in between. The V gene's germline CDR1 is LNHDA and CDR2 SQIVND (reference sequence). CDR3 residues: CASRASGDSYEQYF. The CDR3 nucleotides read TGTGCCAGTAGGGCCTCAGGGGACTCCTACGAGCAGTACTTC.

The chain uses TRBV15 and TRBJ2-1; D possibly corresponds to TRBD2 (6 bases). The CDR3 runs to 17 residues. Trimming stripped 2 bases from V and 1 base from J, with 15 bases between. In germline, CDR1 is LNHNV, CDR2 YYDKDF (reference sequence). This CDR3 reads CATSRLLSGSSYNEQFF. In DNA, the CDR3 is TGTGCCACCAGCAGACTCCTTAGCGGATCTTCCTACAATGAGCAGTTCTTC.

This clone appeared a few times. This chain connects TRBV4-2 to TRBJ2-1, with D perhaps matching TRBD1 (6 bases). The CDR3 has 14 amino acids. Trimming took 4 bases from V and 7 from J, leaving 14 bases between them. Germline CDR1 and CDR2: LGHNA and YNFKEQ. In DNA, the CDR3 is TGTGCCAGCAGCCGTGAAACAGGACAGAATGAGCAGTTCTTC. This encodes CASSRETGQNEQFF.

The chain has TRBV6-5 and TRBJ2-2, with TRBD2 identical over 9 bases. J lost 1 base, V lost 6 bases, and 3 bases had no gene match. CDR3 length: 15 amino acids. Germline V CDR1 and CDR2: MNHEY, SVGAGI. The chain's CDR3 is CASRRAGGNTGELFF. CDR3 in DNA: TGTGCCAGCAGACGAGCGGGGGGGAACACCGGGGAGCTGTTTTTT.

The table lists this clone with a few counts. V is TRBV27 and J is TRBJ1-2; D unclear. The germline V and J ends were trimmed by 5 bases and 1 base, with 8 bases remaining between them. CDR1 and CDR2 from the germline V gene are MNHEY and SMNVEV (reference sequence). This CDR3 is 13 amino acids long. For the CDR3, the DNA is TGTGCCAGCAGTCCCGACGGTAACTATGGCTACACCTTC. Protein: CASSPDGNYGYTF.

The chain links TRBV28 to TRBJ1-3; D gene ambiguous. The CDR3 length is 12 residues. Trimming shortened V by 2 bases and J by 3 bases, and 2 bases separated the two germline ends. Germline lookup yields CDR1 MDHEN and CDR2 SYDVKM. The CDR3 sequence is CASSLDGNTIYF. Here the CDR3 DNA reads TGTGCCAGCAGTTTAGATGGAAACACCATATATTTT. Variable domain in full (rest from reference TRBV28 and TRBJ1-3): DVKVTQSSRYLVKRTGEKVFLECVQDMDHENMFWYRQDPGLGLRLIYFSYDVKMKEKGDIPEGYSVSREKKERFSLILESASTNQTSMYLCASSLDGNTIYFGEGSWLTVV.

The chain couples TRBV19 to TRBJ1-4; TRBD1 agrees at 10 bases. V shed 5 bases and J 4 bases; nucleotides not matched to a gene: 7. CDR1 LNHDA and CDR2 SQIVND come from the germline V gene (reference sequence). This CDR3 contains 16 residues. The CDR3 sequence is CASSAATGGINEKLFF. In DNA, the CDR3 is TGTGCCAGTAGTGCCGCGACAGGGGGCATTAATGAAAAACTGTTTTTT.

This clone has just one count. The chain has TRBV7-9 and TRBJ2-1, with 11 bases fitting TRBD2. Germline CDR1 SEHNR, CDR2 FQNEAQ (reference sequence). V gave up 4 bases and J gave up 7 bases; unmatched junction bases: 15. The CDR3 has 18 amino acids. CDR3 sequence: CASSSDPVAGGPRNEQFF. The DNA for the CDR3 is TGTGCCAGCAGCTCAGACCCCGTAGCGGGGGGGCCTAGGAATGAGCAGTTCTTC. The variable domain in full, with the rest retrieved from reference TRBV7-9 and TRBJ2-1, is DTGVSQNPRHKITKRGQNVTFRCDPISEHNRLYWYRQTLGQGPEFLTYFQNEAQLEKSRLLSDRFSAERPKGSFSTLEIQRTEQGDSAMYLCASSSDPVAGGPRNEQFFGPGTRLTVL.

This clone has only one observation. The chain recombines TRBV2 with TRBJ2-1, with 9 bases identical to TRBD2. The CDR3 totals 15 residues. CDR1 SNHLY and CDR2 FYNNEI come from the germline V gene. The V and J ends lost 5 bases and 2 bases, in that order; junction bases with no gene match: 4. CDR3 loop: CASSQAGGAYNEQFF. DNA of the CDR3: TGTGCCAGCAGTCAGGCGGGGGGGGCCTACAATGAGCAGTTCTTC.

The J gene is TRBJ2-2, the V gene TRBV10-3; perhaps TRBD2 as D (5 bases). Germline V gene data show CDR1 as ENHRY and CDR2 as SYGVKD. Trimming shortened V by 11 bases and J by 2 bases, and 12 bases separated the two germline ends. The CDR3 contains 13 residues. The DNA of the CDR3 is TGTGCCGGAGGATCGACCAACACCGGGGAGCTGTTTTTT. Encoded protein: CAGGSTNTGELFF.